This paragraph covers one T cell receptor beta chain sequence. Its antigen remains undetermined. Base-call qualities are not available, and no considerably larger clone is one nucleotide away. Libraries came from the immunoSEQ multiplex PCR assay. Processing in the source paper ran as follows. A statistical classification framework was built to diagnose cytomegalovirus status from the catalog of TCR beta chain sequences. Not all clones reach the TCRdb copy of this immuneACCESS table, which keeps in-frame sequences only. Checked studies attribute under half of the gap to unresolved V genes and leave the rest unexplained. V and J calls and clone size come straight from that table; D and trimming were deduced from the DNA. The sample data list about 98,000 clones, and more than 85% of these were observed just once. Of the sample, 6.3% is held by the ten largest clones. These data belong to a study of cytomegalovirus exposure and HLA in healthy donors (dated by TCRdb to 2017 to 2019). Some background on the complete study: The roughly 650 repertoires of the first cohort and the 110 or so validation repertoires were produced on the same platform, according to a later analysis. The study aimed to test whether signatures of past pathogen exposure could be identified by cataloging public T cell receptors. Along with the approximately 620-subject first cohort, a separate validation cohort of around 120 different subjects was used. To predict cytomegalovirus infection status, the study brought together high-throughput TCR immunosequencing, statistical association of individual TCRs with disease status, and machine learning.

There are 15 amino acids in the CDR3, from cysteine to phenylalanine inclusive. Solely the CDR3 DNA is kept, with 45 bases framed from the first base. V is reduced by 4 bases and J by 1 base, leaving a spacing of 11 bases between them. From a lookup of the germline V gene, CDR1 and CDR2 are MGHRA and YSYEKL. The donors were included in the validation cohort of some 120 subjects, a group kept apart from the approximately 670-subject first cohort. The study at large found these results: In the study, about 150 TCR beta chains were listed as associated with cytomegalovirus. Most TCR sequences were seen in very few donors, while some public TCRs were found in many individuals. In vitro tests confirmed that a few of the cytomegalovirus-associated TCR beta chains recognize cytomegalovirus antigens. According to the authors, the approach could potentially be generalized to other disease states and immunological phenotypes. A later analysis lacked HLA typing for the validation cohort, so it scored co-occurrence in that cohort across all 130 or so repertoires. The classifier was reported to diagnose cytomegalovirus status with high specificity and sensitivity in both the original and validation cohorts. Subsequent analysis determined that TCRs grouped into clusters in the first cohort also showed a tendency toward co-occurrence across the 120 or so validation repertoires, and 85% to 95% of cluster scores exceeded 0.

This sequence originates from a young man in good health and CMV-seropositive. The sample consisted of PBMCs. The sequence joins TRBV4-1 to TRBJ1-5; matching of 6 bases hints at TRBD1 as the D gene. At the DNA level, the sequence is TGCGCCAGCAGCCCGAGACAGGAAAGCAATCAGCCCCAGCATTTT. Translated, it gives CASSPRQESNQPQHF.